This T cell receptor (beta chain) derives from a study of PD-1 blockade in classical Hodgkin lymphoma. Germline-derived CDR1 and CDR2 are SQVTM and ANQGSEA. The J segment lost 0 bases and the V segment lost 6 bases, leaving 6 bases of the junction unmatched. CDR3 length equals 14 residues. The data were produced by immunoSEQ multiplex PCR, yet TCRdb's version contains in-frame clones alone and is incomplete. Found here are 100,000 to 120,000 clones, about 92% of them singletons; the top ten hold around 20%. Described time point: cycle 4 day 1 (C4D1), after more than 5 weeks of nivolumab. Every patient experienced relapse after autologous stem cell transplantation, and brentuximab vedotin exposure varied. Complete response, partial response or progressive disease was each patient's best response.

The chain employs TRBV29-1 and TRBJ1-1; 8 bases line up with TRBD1. The sample in question was peripheral blood mononuclear cells (PBMCs), obtained before the fourth cycle of nivolumab. The sequence was collected from a human donor with classical Hodgkin lymphoma. As DNA, the CDR3 is TGCAGCGTGGTGGCGACAGGGGTGAACACTGAAGCTTTCTTT. As protein: CSVVATGVNTEAFF.